A selection of T cell receptor beta chains follows, all from one sample in a study of blood T cells in healthy people across ages. TCRdb independently ran MiXCR on the 5' RACE reads; one entry per CDR3 protein. The sample carries hundreds of thousands of distinct CDR3 sequences, roughly 26% recorded once. Sequencing was done on a sample of blood. These TCRs come from a woman of 80 years or more in good health. Each CDR3 is given with its conserved first and last residue. D genes are given only for firm matches. A row's size may be missing; if present it is once, few, many or a size class.

D | size | J | V | DNA | CDR3
TRBD1 | many | TRBJ2-1 | TRBV5-1 | TGCGCCAGCAGCTTAGACAGGGGCAAGACCCAAGAGCAGTTCTTC | CASSLDRGKTQEQFF
NA | many | TRBJ1-2 | TRBV6-2/TRBV6-3 | TGTGCCAGCAGTTACTCGGGCAGGGTGGATGGCTACACCTTC | CASSYSGRVDGYTF
NA | many | TRBJ2-6 | TRBV9 | TGTGCCAGCAGCGAGGAAGCATCAAGGGCCAACGTCCTGACTTTC | CASSEEASRANVLTF
NA | many | TRBJ2-3 | TRBV9 | TGTGCCAGCACCCCGGGGCGGACCACTAGCACAGATACGCAGTATTTT | CASTPGRTTSTDTQYF
NA | few | TRBJ1-4 | TRBV25-1 | TGTGCCAGCAGTACACCGAGGCAGCTAAATGAAAAACTGTTTTTT | CASSTPRQLNEKLFF
NA | NA | TRBJ2-5 | TRBV7-9 | TGTGCCAGCAGCTTACTATTTCCAGAGACCCAGTACTTC | CASSLLFPETQYF
NA | many | TRBJ2-7 | TRBV27 | TGTGCCAGCAGTTTCCCGGGATCCGAGCAGTACTTC | CASSFPGSEQYF
NA | many | TRBJ2-1 | TRBV29-1 | TGCAGCGTTGACCGGGGGCTCAATGAGCAGTTCTTC | CSVDRGLNEQFF
NA | NA | TRBJ1-1 | TRBV19 | TGTGCCAGTACCGACCACGGGCGGAGGAACACTGAAGCTTTCTTT | CASTDHGRRNTEAFF
NA | many | TRBJ1-2 | TRBV20-1 | TGCAGTGCTTGGACATCCTATGGCTACACCTTC | CSAWTSYGYTF
TRBD1 | many | TRBJ2-1 | TRBV10-3 | TGTGCCATCAGTGATTCTCTCGGGACAGTAAGCTACAATGAGCAGTTCTTC | CAISDSLGTVSYNEQFF
TRBD2 | few | TRBJ2-6 | TRBV6-2/TRBV6-3 | TGTGCCAGCACTCACGGGAGGGGGGCGGCCGGGGCCAACGTCCTGACTTTC | CASTHGRGAAGANVLTF
TRBD1 | few | TRBJ1-2 | TRBV27 | TGTGCCAGCAGTGCCGGGACAGGGGGCAACTATGGCTACACCTTC | CASSAGTGGNYGYTF
NA | few | TRBJ1-2 | TRBV3-1 | TGTGCCAACAGCCAAGATCGTGCAATTCGGGGGGACCCTAACTATGGCTACACCTTC | CANSQDRAIRGDPNYGYTF
TRBD1 | few | TRBJ1-5 | TRBV7-2 | TGTGCCAGCAGCTTAACGGGACAGGGGGGCAATCAGCCCCAGCATTTT | CASSLTGQGGNQPQHF
TRBD2 | NA | TRBJ2-7 | TRBV20-1 | TGCAGTGCTGAGCGGGGGTTCTCCTATGAGCAGTACTTC | CSAERGFSYEQYF
NA | NA | TRBJ1-5 | TRBV6-1 | TGTGCCAGCAACACAAGGGAGACATCAGGGCCCCAGCATTTT | CASNTRETSGPQHF
TRBD2 | many | TRBJ2-3 | TRBV20-1 | TGCAGTGCTAGAGATCGAAGGGGACTAGCGGCAAGCACAGATACGCAGTATTTT | CSARDRRGLAASTDTQYF
NA | once | TRBJ1-2 | TRBV6-6 | TGTGCCAGCAGTTACCCGTCAGGGATCCGGGACTATGGCTACACCTTC | CASSYPSGIRDYGYTF
NA | NA | TRBJ1-2 | TRBV2 | TGTGCCAGCAGTGAAAAAAGGGGCTCCTCTGGCTACACCTTC | CASSEKRGSSGYTF
TRBD1 | few | TRBJ2-7 | TRBV28 | TGTGCCAGCAGGCCGTCTGGGACAGGGGGCTACGAGCAGTACTTC | CASRPSGTGGYEQYF
TRBD2 | NA | TRBJ2-5 | TRBV10-1 | TGCACCAGCAGTCGGGACTATCAAGAGACCCAGTACTTC | CTSSRDYQETQYF
NA | many | TRBJ2-7 | TRBV6-2/TRBV6-3 | TGTGCCAGCAGGTCCAATACGATGTCGACCTACGAGCAGTACTTC | CASRSNTMSTYEQYF
TRBD1 | many | TRBJ2-7 | TRBV7-9 | TGTGCCAGCAGCCACAGGGGCTCCTACGAGCAGTACTTC | CASSHRGSYEQYF
TRBD1 | NA | TRBJ1-3 | TRBV12-3/TRBV12-4 | TGTGCCAGCAGTCAGGGGGCCTCTGGAAACACCATATATTTT | CASSQGASGNTIYF
TRBD1 | many | TRBJ2-3 | TRBV7-2 | TGTGCCAGCAGCTTCGCCCGAACAGGGGGGTCAGATACGCAGTATTTT | CASSFARTGGSDTQYF
NA | few | TRBJ1-6 | TRBV2 | TGTGCCAGCAGGGTTCAGGGGAATTATAATTCACCCCTCCACTTT | CASRVQGNYNSPLHF
TRBD1 | many | TRBJ1-4 | TRBV12-3/TRBV12-4 | TGTGCCAGCAGTTGGACAGGGATTGAAAAACTGTTTTTT | CASSWTGIEKLFF
TRBD1 | few | TRBJ1-1 | TRBV20-1 | TGCAGTGCTAGAGTGGGACAGGGGGCTCTGGGGGCTTTCTTT | CSARVGQGALGAFF
TRBD1 | few | TRBJ2-6 | TRBV3-1 | TGTGCCAGCAGCCCCCGGGACAGGTGGTCTGGGGCCAACGTCCTGACTTTC | CASSPRDRWSGANVLTF
NA | many | TRBJ2-5 | TRBV2 | TGTGCCAGCCGAAAAGACTCTGAAGAGACCCAGTACTTC | CASRKDSEETQYF
TRBD2 | NA | TRBJ2-1 | TRBV20-1 | TGCAGTGCCGAGGGGTTAGCGGGGGGCCGGAGAATCAATGAGCAGTTCTTC | CSAEGLAGGRRINEQFF
TRBD1 | few | TRBJ2-3 | TRBV6-6 | TGTGCCAGCAGTCCGGGACAGGGTTACGCAGATACGCAGTATTTT | CASSPGQGYADTQYF
NA | many | TRBJ1-2 | TRBV5-1 | TGCGCCAGCAGCTTGAACGGGAAGACGGACGGGAACAACAACTATGGCTACACCTTC | CASSLNGKTDGNNNYGYTF
TRBD1 | few | TRBJ2-7 | TRBV6-5 | TGTGCCAGCAGTTACCACGGGACAGGGCCGTACGAGCAGTACTTC | CASSYHGTGPYEQYF
NA | NA | TRBJ1-5 | TRBV7-2 | TGTGCCAGCAGCTTACGGGTTAGCAATCAGCCCCAGCATTTT | CASSLRVSNQPQHF
NA | many | TRBJ2-4 | TRBV20-1 | TGCAGTGCTAGAGAAGTGGATACAAACATTCAGTACTTC | CSAREVDTNIQYF
TRBD1 | NA | TRBJ1-2 | TRBV28 | TGTGTCAGCAGTTTAAGCTTTCTAGGACAGGGGGGATTCGATGGCTACACCTTC | CVSSLSFLGQGGFDGYTF
NA | many | TRBJ2-7 | TRBV11-2 | TGTGCCAGCAGACAGGATACCTACGAGCAGTACTTC | CASRQDTYEQYF